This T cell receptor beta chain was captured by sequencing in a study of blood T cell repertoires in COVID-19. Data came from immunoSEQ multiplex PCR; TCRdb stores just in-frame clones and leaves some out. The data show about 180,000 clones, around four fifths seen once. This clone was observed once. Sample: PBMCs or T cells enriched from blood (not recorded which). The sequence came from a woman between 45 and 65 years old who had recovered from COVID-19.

This CDR3 is CASSDGVGGHEQYF. DNA for the CDR3: TGTGCCAGCAGTGATGGGGTAGGGGGCCACGAGCAGTACTTC. The V and J genes are TRBV2 and TRBJ2-7; 7 nucleotides align to TRBD1. This CDR3 contains 14 residues. CDR1 is SNHLY and CDR2 is FYNNEI in the germline V gene. The J segment lost 5 bases and the V segment lost 3 bases, leaving 7 bases of the junction unmatched.